This T cell receptor beta chain was observed in a study of Tregs in tolerant kidney transplant recipients. Study-level information: Mixed chimerism was transient after nonmyeloablative marrow transplants from related graft donors. Study results and limitations: Biological reproducibility was not directly addressed, but technical replication error appeared minimal. Changing PCR primers prevented nucleotide comparison between some patients' samples.

Here immunoSEQ multiplex PCR was the method, and the copy in TCRdb shows in-frame clones only, minus some. The sample features 31,000 or so clones, with approximately 15% in its top ten. A word on this clone: Its antigen is still unknown.

CD4+CD25+CD127- Tregs, CD4+CD25- non-Tregs, CD4 and CD8 cells were sorted. Material: CD8+ T cells from blood, obtained before the transplant. This receptor was identified in a human donor who received a combined kidney and bone marrow transplant.

CDR3 region: CASSPDSTYEQYF. The CDR3 bases that were read are TGTGCCAGCAGCCCGGACAGTACCTACGAG. V gene TRBV7-6 combines with J gene TRBJ2-7, with D perhaps TRBD1 (6 bases). The read halts 3 residues ahead of the CDR3 end, with the missing end drawn from the germline J gene. The CDR3 runs 13 residues. Germline assignment: CDR1 SGHVS and CDR2 FNYEAQ. V lost 5 bases and J 2 bases, leaving 10 bases between the germline ends. The entire variable domain, with the rest obtained from reference TRBV7-6 and TRBJ2-7, is as follows: GAGVSQSPRYKVTKRGQDVALRCDPISGHVSLYWYRQALGQGPEFLTYFNYEAQQDKSGLPNDRFSAERPEGSISTLTIQRTEQRDSAMYRCASSPDSTYEQYFGPGTRLTVT.